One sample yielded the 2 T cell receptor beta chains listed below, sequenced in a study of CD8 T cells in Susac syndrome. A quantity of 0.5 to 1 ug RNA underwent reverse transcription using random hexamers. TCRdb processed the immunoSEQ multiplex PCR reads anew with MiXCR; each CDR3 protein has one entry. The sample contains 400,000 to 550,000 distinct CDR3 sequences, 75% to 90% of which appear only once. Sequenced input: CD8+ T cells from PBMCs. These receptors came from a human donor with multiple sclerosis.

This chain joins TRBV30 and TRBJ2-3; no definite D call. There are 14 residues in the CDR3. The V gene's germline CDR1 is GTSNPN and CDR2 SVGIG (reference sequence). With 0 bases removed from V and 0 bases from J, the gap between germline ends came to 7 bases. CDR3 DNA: TGTGCCTGGAGTGTATCGGCTAGCACAGATACGCAGTATTTT. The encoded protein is CAWSVSASTDTQYF.

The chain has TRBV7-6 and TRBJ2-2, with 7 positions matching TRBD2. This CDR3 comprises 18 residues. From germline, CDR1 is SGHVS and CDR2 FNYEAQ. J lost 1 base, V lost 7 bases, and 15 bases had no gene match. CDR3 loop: CASTLYEREEENTGELFF. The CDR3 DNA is TGTGCCAGCACCCTCTATGAGCGGGAAGAAGAGAACACCGGGGAGCTGTTTTTT.